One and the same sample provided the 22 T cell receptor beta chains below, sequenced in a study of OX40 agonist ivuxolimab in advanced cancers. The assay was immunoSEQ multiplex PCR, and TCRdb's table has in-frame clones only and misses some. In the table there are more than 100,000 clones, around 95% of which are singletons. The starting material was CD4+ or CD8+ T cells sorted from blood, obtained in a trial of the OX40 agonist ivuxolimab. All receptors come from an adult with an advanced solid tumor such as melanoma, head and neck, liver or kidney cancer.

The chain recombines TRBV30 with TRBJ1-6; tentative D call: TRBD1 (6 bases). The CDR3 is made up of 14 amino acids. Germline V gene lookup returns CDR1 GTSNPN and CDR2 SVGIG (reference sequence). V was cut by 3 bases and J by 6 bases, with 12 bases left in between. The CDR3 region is CAWRRGDVNSPLHF. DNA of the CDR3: TGTGCCTGGAGGAGGGGGGACGTTAATTCACCCCTCCACTTT.

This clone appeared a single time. The CDR3 loop reads CASTRGKGPDGNTIYF. In nucleotides, the CDR3 is TGTGCCAGTACCAGAGGGAAGGGGCCAGATGGAAACACCATATATTTT. The rearrangement uses TRBV19 and TRBJ1-3; a weak D match, TRBD1 (5 bases). V dropped 7 bases and J dropped 3 bases, with 19 bases sitting between them. Germline values: CDR1 LNHDA, CDR2 SQIVND (reference sequence). CDR3 size: 16 residues.

The CDR3 protein is CASPAPWNTEAFF. CDR3 in DNA: TGTGCCAGCCCGGCCCCCTGGAACACTGAAGCTTTCTTT. The rearrangement joins TRBV6-1 to TRBJ1-1; D not resolved. Trimming took 8 bases from V and 1 from J, leaving 11 bases between them. Germline CDR1 reads MNHNS; CDR2 reads SASEGT. There are 13 residues in the CDR3.

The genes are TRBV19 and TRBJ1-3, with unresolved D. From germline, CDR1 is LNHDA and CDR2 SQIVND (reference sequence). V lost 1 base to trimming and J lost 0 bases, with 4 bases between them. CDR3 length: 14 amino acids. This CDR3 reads CASSIGFSGNTIYF. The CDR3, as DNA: TGTGCCAGTAGTATAGGCTTCTCTGGAAACACCATATATTTT.

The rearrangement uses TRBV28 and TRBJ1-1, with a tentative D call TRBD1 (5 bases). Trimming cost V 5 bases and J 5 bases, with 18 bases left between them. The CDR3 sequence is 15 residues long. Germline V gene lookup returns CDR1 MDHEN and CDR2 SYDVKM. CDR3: CASSRPSGLSTEAFF. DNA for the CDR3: TGTGCCAGCAGTCGACCCTCAGGGCTTTCTACTGAAGCTTTCTTT.

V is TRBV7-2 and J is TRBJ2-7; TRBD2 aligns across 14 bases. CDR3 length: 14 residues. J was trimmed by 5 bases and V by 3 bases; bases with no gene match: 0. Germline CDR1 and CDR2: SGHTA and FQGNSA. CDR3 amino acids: CASSLGLAGDEQYF. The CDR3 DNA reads TGTGCCAGCAGCTTGGGACTAGCGGGGGACGAGCAGTACTTC.

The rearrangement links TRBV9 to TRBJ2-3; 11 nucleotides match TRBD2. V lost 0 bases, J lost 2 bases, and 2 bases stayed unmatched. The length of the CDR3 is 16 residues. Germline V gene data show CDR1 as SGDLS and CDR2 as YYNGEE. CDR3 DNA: TGTGCCAGCAGCGTAGGACTAGCGGGGACCACAGATACGCAGTATTTT. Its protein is CASSVGLAGTTDTQYF. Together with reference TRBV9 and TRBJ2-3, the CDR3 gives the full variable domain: DSGVTQTPKHLITATGQRVTLRCSPRSGDLSVYWYQQSLDQGLQFLIQYYNGEERAKGNILERFSAQQFPDLHSELNLSSLELGDSALYFCASSVGLAGTTDTQYFGPGTRLTVL.

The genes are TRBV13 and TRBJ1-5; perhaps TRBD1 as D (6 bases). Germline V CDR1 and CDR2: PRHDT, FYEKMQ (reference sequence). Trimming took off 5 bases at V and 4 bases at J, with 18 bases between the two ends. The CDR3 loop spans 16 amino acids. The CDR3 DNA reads TGTGCCAGCAGCCCCCTGGGGGCGCAGTGGAATCAGCCCCAGCATTTT. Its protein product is CASSPLGAQWNQPQHF.

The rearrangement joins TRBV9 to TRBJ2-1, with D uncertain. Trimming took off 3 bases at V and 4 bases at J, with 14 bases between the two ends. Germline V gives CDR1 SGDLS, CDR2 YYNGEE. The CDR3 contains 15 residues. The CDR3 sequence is CASSGPGSSYNEQFF. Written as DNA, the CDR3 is TGTGCCAGCAGCGGGCCGGGTTCCTCGTACAATGAGCAGTTCTTC.

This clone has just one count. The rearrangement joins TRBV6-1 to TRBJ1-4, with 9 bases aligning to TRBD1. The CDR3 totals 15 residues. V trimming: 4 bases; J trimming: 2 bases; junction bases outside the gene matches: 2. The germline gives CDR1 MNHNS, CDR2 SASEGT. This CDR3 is CASSVQGATNEKLFF. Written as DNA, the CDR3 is TGTGCCAGCAGTGTACAGGGGGCGACTAATGAAAAACTGTTTTTT.

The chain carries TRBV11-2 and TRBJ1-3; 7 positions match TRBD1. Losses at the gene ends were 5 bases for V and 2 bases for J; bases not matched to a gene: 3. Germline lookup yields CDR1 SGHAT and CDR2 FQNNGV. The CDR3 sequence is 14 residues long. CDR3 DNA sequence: TGTGCCAGCAGCCTCGGGACAGCTGGAAACACCATATATTTT. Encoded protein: CASSLGTAGNTIYF.

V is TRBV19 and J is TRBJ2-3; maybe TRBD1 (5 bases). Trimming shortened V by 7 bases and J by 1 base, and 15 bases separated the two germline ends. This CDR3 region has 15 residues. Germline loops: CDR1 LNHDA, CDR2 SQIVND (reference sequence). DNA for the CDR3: TGTGCCAGTACTGAGGCATTGACAGGCACAGATACGCAGTATTTT. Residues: CASTEALTGTDTQYF. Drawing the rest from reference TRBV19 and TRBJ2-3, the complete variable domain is DGGITQSPKYLFRKEGQNVTLSCEQNLNHDAMYWYRQDPGQGLRLIYYSQIVNDFQKGDIAEGYSVSREKKESFPLTVTSAQKNPTAFYLCASTEALTGTDTQYFGPGTRLTVL.

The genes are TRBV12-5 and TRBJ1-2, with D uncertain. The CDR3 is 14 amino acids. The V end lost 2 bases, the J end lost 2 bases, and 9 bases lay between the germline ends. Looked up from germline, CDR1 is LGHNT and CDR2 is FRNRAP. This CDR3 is CASGLTGRNYGYTF. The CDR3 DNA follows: TGTGCTAGTGGTTTGACTGGACGGAACTATGGCTACACCTTC.

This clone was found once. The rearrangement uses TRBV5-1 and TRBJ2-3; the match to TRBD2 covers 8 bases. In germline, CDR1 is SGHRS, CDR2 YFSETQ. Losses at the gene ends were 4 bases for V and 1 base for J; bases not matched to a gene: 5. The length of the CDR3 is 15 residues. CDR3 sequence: CASSTGLARTDTQYF. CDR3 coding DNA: TGCGCCAGCAGCACAGGACTAGCCCGCACAGATACGCAGTATTTT.

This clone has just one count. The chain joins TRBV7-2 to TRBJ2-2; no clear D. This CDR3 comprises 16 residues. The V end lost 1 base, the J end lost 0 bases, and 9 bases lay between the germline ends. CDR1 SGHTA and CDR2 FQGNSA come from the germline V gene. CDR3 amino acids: CASSLVGTANTGELFF. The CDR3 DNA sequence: TGTGCCAGCAGCTTAGTAGGAACCGCGAACACCGGGGAGCTGTTTTTT.

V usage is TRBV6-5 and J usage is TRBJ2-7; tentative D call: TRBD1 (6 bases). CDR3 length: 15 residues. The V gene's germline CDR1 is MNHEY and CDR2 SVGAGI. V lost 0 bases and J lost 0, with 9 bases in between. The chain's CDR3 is CASSYSRQVSYEQYF. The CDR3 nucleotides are TGTGCCAGCAGTTACTCAAGACAGGTCTCCTACGAGCAGTACTTC.

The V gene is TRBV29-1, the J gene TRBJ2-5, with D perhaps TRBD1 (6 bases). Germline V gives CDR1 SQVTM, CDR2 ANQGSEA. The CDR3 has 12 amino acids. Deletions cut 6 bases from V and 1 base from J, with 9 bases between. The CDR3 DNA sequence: TGCAGCGTCGGACAGACCCAAGAGACCCAGTACTTC. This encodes CSVGQTQETQYF.

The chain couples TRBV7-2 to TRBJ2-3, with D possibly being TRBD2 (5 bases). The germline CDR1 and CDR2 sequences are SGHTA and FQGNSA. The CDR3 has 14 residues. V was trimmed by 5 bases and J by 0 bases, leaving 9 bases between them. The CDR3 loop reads CASSRTGSTDTQYF. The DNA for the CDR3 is TGTGCCAGCAGCCGGACTGGGAGCACAGATACGCAGTATTTT.

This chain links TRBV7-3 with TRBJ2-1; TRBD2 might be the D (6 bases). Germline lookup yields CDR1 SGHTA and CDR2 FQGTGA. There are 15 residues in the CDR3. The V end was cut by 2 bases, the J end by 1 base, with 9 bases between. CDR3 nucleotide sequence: TGTGCCAGCAGCTTACTAGCGCAGTCCTACAATGAGCAGTTCTTC. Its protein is CASSLLAQSYNEQFF.

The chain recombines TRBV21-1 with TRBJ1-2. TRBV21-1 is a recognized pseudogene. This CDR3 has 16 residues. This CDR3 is CASSKGRAALARGYTF. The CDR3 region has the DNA TGTGCCAGCAGCAAAGGGAGGGCCGCCCTCGCCCGTGGCTACACCTTC.

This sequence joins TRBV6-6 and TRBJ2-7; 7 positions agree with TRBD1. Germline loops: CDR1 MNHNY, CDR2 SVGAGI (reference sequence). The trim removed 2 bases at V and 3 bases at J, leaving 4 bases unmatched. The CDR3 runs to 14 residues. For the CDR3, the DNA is TGTGCCAGCAGTTACCCCAGGGGGTTCTACGAGCAGTACTTC. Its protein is CASSYPRGFYEQYF.

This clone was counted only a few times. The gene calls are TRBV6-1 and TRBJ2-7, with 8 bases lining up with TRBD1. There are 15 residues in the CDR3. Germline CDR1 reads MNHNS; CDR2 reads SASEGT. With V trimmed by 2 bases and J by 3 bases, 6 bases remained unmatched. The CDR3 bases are TGTGCCAGCAGTGAATCGGGGACAGGTATCTACGAGCAGTACTTC. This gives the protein CASSESGTGIYEQYF.